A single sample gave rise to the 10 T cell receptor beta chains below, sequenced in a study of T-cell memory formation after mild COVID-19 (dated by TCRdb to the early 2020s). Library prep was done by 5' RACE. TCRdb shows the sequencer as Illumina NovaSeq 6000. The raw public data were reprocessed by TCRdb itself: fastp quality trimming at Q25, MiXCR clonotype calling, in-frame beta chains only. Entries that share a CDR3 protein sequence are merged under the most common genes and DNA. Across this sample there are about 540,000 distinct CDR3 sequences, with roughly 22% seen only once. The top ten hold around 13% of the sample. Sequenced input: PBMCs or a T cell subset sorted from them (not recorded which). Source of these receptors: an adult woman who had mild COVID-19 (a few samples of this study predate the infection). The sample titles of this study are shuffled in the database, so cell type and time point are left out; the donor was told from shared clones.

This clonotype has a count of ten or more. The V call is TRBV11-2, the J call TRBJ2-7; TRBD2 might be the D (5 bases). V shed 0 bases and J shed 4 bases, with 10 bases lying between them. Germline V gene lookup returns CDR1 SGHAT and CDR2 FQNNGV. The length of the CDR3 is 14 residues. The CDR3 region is CASSLDRGAYEQYF. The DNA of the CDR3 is TGTGCCAGCAGCTTAGATCGGGGTGCATACGAGCAGTACTTC.

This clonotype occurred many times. This CDR3 reads CASSLDSGELFF. In DNA form, the CDR3 reads TGCGCCAGCAGCCTTGACTCCGGGGAGCTGTTTTTT. The chain has TRBV5-1 and TRBJ2-2; D gene unclear. The length of the CDR3 is 12 residues. Trimming removed 4 bases at V and 6 bases at J, with 7 bases between. In germline, CDR1 is SGHRS, CDR2 YFSETQ.

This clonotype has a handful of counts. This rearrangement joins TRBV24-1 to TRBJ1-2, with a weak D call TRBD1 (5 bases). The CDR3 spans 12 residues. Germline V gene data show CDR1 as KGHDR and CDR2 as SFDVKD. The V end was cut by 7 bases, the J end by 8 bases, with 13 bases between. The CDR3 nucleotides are TGTGCCACCAGGGACATGTTTGAAGGCTACACCTTC. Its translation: CATRDMFEGYTF.

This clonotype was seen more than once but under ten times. The chain's CDR3 is CASSLVGLETQYF. For the CDR3, the DNA is TGTGCCAGCAGCCTGGTGGGCTTGGAGACCCAGTACTTC. The chain combines TRBV5-5 with TRBJ2-5; D gene uncertain. The CDR3 covers 13 residues. The V gene lost 4 bases and the J gene lost 5 bases, with 12 bases spanning the gap. Germline-derived CDR1 and CDR2 are SGHKS and YYEKEE (reference sequence).

The CDR3 spells CASTPGGAGQETQYF. The CDR3 nucleotides are TGTGCCAGCACCCCAGGAGGGGCAGGGCAGGAGACCCAGTACTTC. The chain couples TRBV6-5 to TRBJ2-5; a possible D gene is TRBD2 (6 bases). CDR1 is MNHEY and CDR2 is SVGAGI in the germline V gene. The CDR3 is made up of 15 amino acids. V lost 7 bases to trimming and J lost 5 bases, with 20 bases between them.

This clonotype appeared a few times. The CDR3 loop is CASSASGQAYTEAFF. CDR3 nucleotides: TGTGCCAGCAGTGCCTCGGGACAGGCTTATACTGAAGCTTTCTTT. The rearrangement joins TRBV2 to TRBJ1-1; 8 bases align to TRBD1. Germline assignment: CDR1 SNHLY and CDR2 FYNNEI. V was clipped by 4 bases and J by 5 bases; unmatched bases: 9. The CDR3 totals 15 residues.

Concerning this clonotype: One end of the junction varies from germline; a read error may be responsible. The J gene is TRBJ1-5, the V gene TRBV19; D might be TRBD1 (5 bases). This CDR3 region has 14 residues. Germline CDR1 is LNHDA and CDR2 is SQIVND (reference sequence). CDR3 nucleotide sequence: TGTGCCAGTAGTATTGGGGCGGCGAATCAGCCCAAGCATTTT. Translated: CASSIGAANQPKHF.

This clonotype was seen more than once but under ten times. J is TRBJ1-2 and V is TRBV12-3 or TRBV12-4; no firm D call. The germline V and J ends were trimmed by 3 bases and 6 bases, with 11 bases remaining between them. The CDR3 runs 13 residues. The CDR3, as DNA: TGTGCCAGCAGTTTCGCAAGCTACCATGGCTACACCTTC. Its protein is CASSFASYHGYTF.

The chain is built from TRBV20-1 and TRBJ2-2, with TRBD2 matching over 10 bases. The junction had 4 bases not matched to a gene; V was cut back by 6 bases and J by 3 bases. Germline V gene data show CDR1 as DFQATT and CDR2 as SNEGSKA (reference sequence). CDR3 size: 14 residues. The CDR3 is CSARTSGDTGELFF. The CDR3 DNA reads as TGCAGTGCGCGGACTAGCGGAGACACCGGGGAGCTGTTTTTT.

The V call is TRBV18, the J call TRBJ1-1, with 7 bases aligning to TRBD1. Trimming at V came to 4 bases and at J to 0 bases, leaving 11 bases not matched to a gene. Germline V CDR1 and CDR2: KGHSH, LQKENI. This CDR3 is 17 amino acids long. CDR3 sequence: CASSRNVDRSMNTEAFF. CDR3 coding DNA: TGTGCCAGCTCACGAAACGTGGACAGGTCAATGAACACTGAAGCTTTCTTT.